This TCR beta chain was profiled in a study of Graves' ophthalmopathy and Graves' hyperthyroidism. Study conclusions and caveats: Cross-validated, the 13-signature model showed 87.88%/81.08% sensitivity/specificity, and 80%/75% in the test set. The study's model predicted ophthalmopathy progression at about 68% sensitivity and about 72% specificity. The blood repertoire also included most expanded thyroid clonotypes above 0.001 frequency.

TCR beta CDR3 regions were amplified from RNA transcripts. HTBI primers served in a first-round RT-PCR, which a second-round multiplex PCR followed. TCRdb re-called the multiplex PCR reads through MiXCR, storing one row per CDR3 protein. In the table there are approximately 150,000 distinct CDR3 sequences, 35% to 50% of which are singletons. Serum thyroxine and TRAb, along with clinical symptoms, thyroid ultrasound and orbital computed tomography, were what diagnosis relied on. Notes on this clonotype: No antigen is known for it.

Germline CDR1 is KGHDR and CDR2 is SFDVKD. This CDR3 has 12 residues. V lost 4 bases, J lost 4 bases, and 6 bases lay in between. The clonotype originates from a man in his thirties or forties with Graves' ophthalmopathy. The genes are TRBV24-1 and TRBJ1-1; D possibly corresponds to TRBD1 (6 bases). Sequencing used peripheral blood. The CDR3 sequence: CATSEQGTEAFF. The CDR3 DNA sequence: TGTGCCACCAGTGAACAGGGCACTGAAGCTTTCTTT.